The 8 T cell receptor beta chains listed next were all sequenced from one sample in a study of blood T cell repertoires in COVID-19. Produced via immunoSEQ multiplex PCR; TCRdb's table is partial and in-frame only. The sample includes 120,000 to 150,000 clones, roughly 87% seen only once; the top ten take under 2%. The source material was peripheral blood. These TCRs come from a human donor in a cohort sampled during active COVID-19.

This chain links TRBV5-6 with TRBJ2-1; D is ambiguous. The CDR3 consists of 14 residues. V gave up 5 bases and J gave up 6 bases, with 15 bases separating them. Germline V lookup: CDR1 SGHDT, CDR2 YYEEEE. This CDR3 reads CASRAEMEPNEQFF. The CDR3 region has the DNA TGTGCCAGCAGGGCGGAGATGGAGCCCAATGAGCAGTTCTTC.

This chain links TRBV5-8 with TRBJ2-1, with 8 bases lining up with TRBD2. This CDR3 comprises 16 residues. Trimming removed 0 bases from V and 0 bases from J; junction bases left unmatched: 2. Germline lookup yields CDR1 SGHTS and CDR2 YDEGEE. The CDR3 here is CASSLGAGGSYNEQFF. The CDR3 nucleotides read TGTGCCAGCAGCTTGGGGGCGGGGGGCTCCTACAATGAGCAGTTCTTC.

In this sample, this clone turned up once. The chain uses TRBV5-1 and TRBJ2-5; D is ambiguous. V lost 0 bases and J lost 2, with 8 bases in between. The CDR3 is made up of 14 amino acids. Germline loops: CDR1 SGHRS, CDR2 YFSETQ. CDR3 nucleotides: TGCGCCAGCAGCTTGGGTCAGAAACAAGAGACCCAGTACTTC. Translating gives CASSLGQKQETQYF.

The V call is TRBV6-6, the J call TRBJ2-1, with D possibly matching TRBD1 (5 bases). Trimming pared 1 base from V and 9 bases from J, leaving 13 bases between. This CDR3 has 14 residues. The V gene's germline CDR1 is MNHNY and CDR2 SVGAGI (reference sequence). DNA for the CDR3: TGTGCCAGCAGTTACTATCGGACATTTAGTGAGCAGTTCTTC. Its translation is CASSYYRTFSEQFF.

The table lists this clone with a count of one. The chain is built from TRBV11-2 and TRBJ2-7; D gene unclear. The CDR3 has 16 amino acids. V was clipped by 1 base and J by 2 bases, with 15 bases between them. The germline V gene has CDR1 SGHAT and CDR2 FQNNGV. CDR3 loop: CASSLVVGVIPYEQYF. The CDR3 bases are TGTGCCAGCAGCTTAGTAGTTGGAGTGATACCCTACGAGCAGTACTTC.

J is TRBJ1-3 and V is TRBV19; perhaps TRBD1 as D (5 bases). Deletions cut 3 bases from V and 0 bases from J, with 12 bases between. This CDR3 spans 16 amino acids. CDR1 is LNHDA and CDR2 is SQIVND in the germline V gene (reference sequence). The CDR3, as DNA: TGTGCCAGTAGTATTGCCTCAGGGATCTCTGGAAACACCATATATTTT. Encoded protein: CASSIASGISGNTIYF.

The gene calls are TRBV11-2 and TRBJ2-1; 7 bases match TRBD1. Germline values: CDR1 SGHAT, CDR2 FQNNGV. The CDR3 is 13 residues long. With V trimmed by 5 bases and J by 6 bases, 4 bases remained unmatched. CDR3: CASSPRDSNEQFF. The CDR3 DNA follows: TGTGCCAGCAGCCCGAGGGACAGCAATGAGCAGTTCTTC.

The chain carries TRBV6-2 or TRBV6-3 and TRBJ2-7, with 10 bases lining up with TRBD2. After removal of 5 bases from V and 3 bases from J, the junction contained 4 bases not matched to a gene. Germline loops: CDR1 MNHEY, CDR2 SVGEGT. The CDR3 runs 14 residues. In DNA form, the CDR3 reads TGTGCCAGCAGTAGTAGCGGGAGGCGCTACGAGCAGTACTTC. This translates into CASSSSGRRYEQYF.